The 2 T cell receptor beta chains below all came from one sample that was sequenced in a study of T-cell memory formation after mild COVID-19. TCRdb re-derived calls from the 5' RACE reads in MiXCR, one entry per CDR3 protein. The sample comprises fewer than 350,000 distinct CDR3 sequences, roughly an eighth of which are singletons, and around 23% rests with the top ten. The sequenced sample consisted of PBMCs or a T cell subset sorted from them (not recorded which). Receptors originate from a man between 18 and 35 years old who had mild COVID-19 (a few samples of this study predate the infection). Cell type and time point are not known.

The chain combines TRBV6-5 with TRBJ1-1; 7 positions agree with TRBD1. Germline-derived CDR1 and CDR2 are MNHEY and SVGAGI. The J segment lost 1 base and the V segment lost 6 bases, leaving 8 bases of the junction unmatched. CDR3 length: 15 amino acids. CDR3 residues: CASRRQGKGNTEAFF. CDR3 DNA: TGTGCCAGCAGGCGACAGGGAAAAGGGAACACTGAAGCTTTCTTT.

There are a few counts of this clonotype. This rearrangement joins TRBV12-3 or TRBV12-4 to TRBJ2-1, with D possibly being TRBD1 or TRBD2 (7 bases each). The length of the CDR3 is 14 residues. The V gene lost 4 bases and the J gene lost 8 bases, with 15 bases spanning the gap. The CDR3 loop is CASSSGGGPHEQFF. The DNA of the CDR3 is TGTGCCAGCAGTTCAGGGGGGGGGCCGCATGAGCAGTTCTTC.